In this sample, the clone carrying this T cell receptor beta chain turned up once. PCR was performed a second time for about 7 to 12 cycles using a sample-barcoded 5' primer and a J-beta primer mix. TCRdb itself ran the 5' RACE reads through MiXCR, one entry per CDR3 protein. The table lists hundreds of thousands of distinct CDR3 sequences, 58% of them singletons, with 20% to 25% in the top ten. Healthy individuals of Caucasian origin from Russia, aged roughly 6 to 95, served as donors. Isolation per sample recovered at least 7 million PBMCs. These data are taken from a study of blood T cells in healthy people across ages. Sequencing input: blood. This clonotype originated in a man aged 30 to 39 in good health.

CDR3 region: CASRTGVAGELFF. The CDR3 nucleotides read TGTGCCAGCAGGACAGGGGTTGCCGGGGAGCTGTTTTTT. J is TRBJ2-2 and V is TRBV28; 8 bases match TRBD1. The CDR3 covers 13 residues. CDR1 MDHEN and CDR2 SYDVKM come from the germline V gene. The V and J ends lost 6 bases and 6 bases, in that order; junction bases with no gene match: 3. The whole variable domain, remainder taken from reference TRBV28 and TRBJ2-2, is DVKVTQSSRYLVKRTGEKVFLECVQDMDHENMFWYRQDPGLGLRLIYFSYDVKMKEKGDIPEGYSVSREKKERFSLILESASTNQTSMYLCASRTGVAGELFFGEGSRLTVL.